These 10 T cell receptor beta chains share one sample of origin, sequenced in a study of cytomegalovirus exposure and HLA in healthy donors (dated by TCRdb to about 2017). The library was built by means of the immunoSEQ multiplex PCR assay. The multiplex PCR relied on a mix of 60 forward primers for TCR Vbeta segments and 13 reverse primers for TCR Jbeta segments. This is the immuneACCESS table as TCRdb keeps it, with only in-frame sequences that have V and J called. A part of the clones is gone; compared with another copy, unresolved V genes explain less than half, and the rest is unexplained. The sample's table lists a count of 200,000 or so clones. The ten largest account for 0.65% to 0.75% of the sample. The sequenced sample was PBMCs. All receptors come from a boy aged 5 to 17 in good health and CMV-seronegative.

The rearrangement uses TRBV10-3 and TRBJ1-1, with 10 bases matching TRBD1. This CDR3 spans 14 amino acids. Germline lookup yields CDR1 ENHRY and CDR2 SYGVKD. V lost 6 bases to trimming and J lost 2 bases; unmatched junction nucleotides: 3. This chain's CDR3 is CAIRGTGDNTEAFF. The CDR3 nucleotides read TGTGCCATCAGGGGGACAGGGGACAACACTGAAGCTTTCTTT.

The chain's CDR3 is CASSLEGLMNTEAFF. In DNA form, the CDR3 reads TGTGCCAGCAGCTTAGAAGGACTTATGAACACTGAAGCTTTCTTT. This rearrangement joins TRBV7-9 to TRBJ1-1; D not resolved. Germline V CDR1 and CDR2: SEHNR, FQNEAQ (reference sequence). Trimming shortened V by 1 base and J by 0 bases, and 9 bases separated the two germline ends. This CDR3 has 15 residues.

The V and J genes are TRBV28 and TRBJ2-7, with 10 nucleotides matching TRBD2. Germline V gene data show CDR1 as MDHEN and CDR2 as SYDVKM. The CDR3 contains 16 residues. J lost 3 bases, V lost 7 bases, and 12 bases had no gene match. This CDR3 is CASTPAGLADLYEQYF. The CDR3 nucleotides are TGTGCCAGCACCCCCGCTGGACTAGCGGATCTCTACGAGCAGTACTTC.

The rearrangement uses TRBV11-2 and TRBJ2-4; maybe TRBD2 (5 bases). CDR1 and CDR2 (germline): SGHAT, FQNNGV. The CDR3 consists of 17 residues. V dropped 0 bases and J dropped 9 bases, with 21 bases sitting between them. CDR3 region: CASSLDRGSGRSAIQYF. The DNA for the CDR3 is TGTGCCAGCAGCTTAGATCGGGGATCGGGGAGATCGGCCATTCAGTACTTC.

The chain couples TRBV13 to TRBJ1-4; D remains ambiguous. Germline CDR1 PRHDT, CDR2 FYEKMQ (reference sequence). V lost 4 bases, J lost 8 bases, and 11 bases lay in between. This CDR3 is built from 13 residues. CDR3 sequence: CASSSDGSEKLFF. The CDR3 nucleotides are TGTGCCAGCAGCTCTGACGGGTCGGAAAAACTGTTTTTT.

The rearrangement joins TRBV30 to TRBJ1-3, with D uncertain. V lost 4 bases and J 0 bases, leaving 10 bases between the germline ends. This CDR3 has 14 residues. Germline V lookup: CDR1 GTSNPN, CDR2 SVGIG (reference sequence). The CDR3 DNA reads TGTGCCTGGACGAACCCTAACTCTGGAAACACCATATATTTT. Protein: CAWTNPNSGNTIYF.

The chain employs TRBV11-1 and TRBJ1-1, with unresolved D. The V gene's germline CDR1 is SGHAT and CDR2 FQDESV (reference sequence). The CDR3 extends over 17 amino acids. V lost 4 bases, J lost 7 bases, and 25 bases lay in between. The DNA for the CDR3 is TGTGCCAGCAGCTATCAACCTGGTATAGTACAAACGGGTGAAGCTTTCTTT. Its protein product is CASSYQPGIVQTGEAFF.

The chain couples TRBV5-4 to TRBJ2-7, with a tentative D call TRBD2 (6 bases). From germline, CDR1 is SGHNT and CDR2 YYREEE (reference sequence). The CDR3 spans 14 residues. V lost 3 bases and J lost 2, with 12 bases in between. CDR3 in amino acids: CASSSRGGPYEQYF. The CDR3 coding sequence is TGTGCCAGCAGCTCCCGAGGAGGGCCCTACGAGCAGTACTTC.

This chain uses TRBV6-5 with TRBJ2-3; D may be TRBD2 (6 bases). Germline V gene lookup returns CDR1 MNHEY and CDR2 SVGAGI. V lost 2 bases to trimming and J lost 2 bases, with 8 bases between them. The CDR3 contains 14 residues. CDR3 region: CASSYGRDTDTQYF. DNA for the CDR3: TGTGCCAGCAGTTACGGGCGGGACACAGATACGCAGTATTTT.

The rearrangement joins TRBV14 to TRBJ2-7; TRBD2 matches 7 bases. The V segment lost 3 bases and the J segment 2 bases; nucleotides outside the gene matches: 4. The CDR3 spans 14 residues. The germline gives CDR1 SGHDN, CDR2 FVKESK. The CDR3 DNA reads as TGTGCCAGCAGCCAGGGACTATATCCCTACGAGCAGTACTTC. Amino acid sequence: CASSQGLYPYEQYF.